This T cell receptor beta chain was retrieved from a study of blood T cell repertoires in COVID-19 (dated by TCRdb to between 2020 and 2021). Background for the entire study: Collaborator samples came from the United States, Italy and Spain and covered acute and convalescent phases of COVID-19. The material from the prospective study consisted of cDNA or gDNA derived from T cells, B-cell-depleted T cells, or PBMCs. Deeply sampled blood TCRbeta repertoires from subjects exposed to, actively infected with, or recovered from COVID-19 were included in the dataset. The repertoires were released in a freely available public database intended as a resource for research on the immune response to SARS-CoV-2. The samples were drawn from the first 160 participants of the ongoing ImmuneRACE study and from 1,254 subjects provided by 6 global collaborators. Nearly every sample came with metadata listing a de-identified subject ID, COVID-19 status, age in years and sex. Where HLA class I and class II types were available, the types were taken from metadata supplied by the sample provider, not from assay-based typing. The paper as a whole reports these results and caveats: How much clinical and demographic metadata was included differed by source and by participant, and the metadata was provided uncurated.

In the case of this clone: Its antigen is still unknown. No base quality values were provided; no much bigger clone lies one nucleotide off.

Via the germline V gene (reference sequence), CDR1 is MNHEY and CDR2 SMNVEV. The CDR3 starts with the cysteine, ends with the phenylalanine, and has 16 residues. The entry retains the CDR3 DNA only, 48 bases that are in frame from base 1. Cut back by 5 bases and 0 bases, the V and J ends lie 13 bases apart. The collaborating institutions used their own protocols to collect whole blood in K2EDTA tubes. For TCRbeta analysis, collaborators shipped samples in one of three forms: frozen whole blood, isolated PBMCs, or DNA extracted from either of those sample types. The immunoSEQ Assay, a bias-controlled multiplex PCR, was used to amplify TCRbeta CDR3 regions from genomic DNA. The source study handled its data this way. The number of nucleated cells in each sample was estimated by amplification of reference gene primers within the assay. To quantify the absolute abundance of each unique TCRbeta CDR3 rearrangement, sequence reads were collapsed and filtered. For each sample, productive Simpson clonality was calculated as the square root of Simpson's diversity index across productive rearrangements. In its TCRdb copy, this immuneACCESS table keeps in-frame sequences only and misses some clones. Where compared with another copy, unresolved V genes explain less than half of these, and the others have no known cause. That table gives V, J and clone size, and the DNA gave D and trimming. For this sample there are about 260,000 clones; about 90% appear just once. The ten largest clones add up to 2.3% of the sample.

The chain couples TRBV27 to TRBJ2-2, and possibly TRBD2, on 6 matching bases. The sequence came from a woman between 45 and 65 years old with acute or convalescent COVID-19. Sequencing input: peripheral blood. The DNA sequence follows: TGTGCCAGCAGTCTCCGGACTACAGCGAACACCGGGGAGCTGTTTTTT. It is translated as CASSLRTTANTGELFF.